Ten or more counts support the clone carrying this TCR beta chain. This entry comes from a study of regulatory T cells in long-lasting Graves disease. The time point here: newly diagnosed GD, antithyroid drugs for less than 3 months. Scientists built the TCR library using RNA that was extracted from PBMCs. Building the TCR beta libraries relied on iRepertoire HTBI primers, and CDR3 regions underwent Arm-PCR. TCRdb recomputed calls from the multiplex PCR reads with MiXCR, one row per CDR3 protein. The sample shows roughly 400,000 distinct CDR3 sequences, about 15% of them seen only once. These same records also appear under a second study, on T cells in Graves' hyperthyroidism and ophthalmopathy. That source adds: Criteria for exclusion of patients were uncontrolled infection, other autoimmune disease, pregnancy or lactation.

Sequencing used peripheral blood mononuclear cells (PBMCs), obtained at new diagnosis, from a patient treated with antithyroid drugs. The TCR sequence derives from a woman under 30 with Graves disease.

Here the CDR3 DNA reads TGTGCCACAAGGGACAGACTCACAGATACGCAGTATTTT. Its protein product is CATRDRLTDTQYF. The genes are TRBV6-1 and TRBJ2-3; TRBD1 agrees at 7 bases. The germline CDR1 and CDR2 sequences are MNHNS and SASEGT. CDR3 length equals 13 residues. Trimming took 10 bases from V and 2 from J; bases not matched to a gene: 6.